This paragraph reports one TCR beta chain. Time point noted: persistent/refractory GD, antithyroid drugs over 5 years with positive TRAb. RNA from PBMCs was the source of the TCR library. CDR1 is DFQATT and CDR2 is SNEGSKA in the germline V gene (reference sequence). The length of the CDR3 is 15 residues. The J segment lost 7 bases and the V segment lost 3 bases, leaving 8 bases of the junction unmatched. This sample was included in a study of regulatory T cells in long-lasting Graves disease. iRepertoire HTBI primers and Arm-PCR of CDR3 regions built TCR beta libraries. TCRdb ran MiXCR on the multiplex PCR reads and lists one entry per CDR3 protein. The profile shows 350,000 to 500,000 distinct CDR3 sequences, 21% of them singletons.

Sequenced material: peripheral blood mononuclear cells (PBMCs), taken when the disease was refractory, from a patient treated with antithyroid drugs. This chain uses TRBV20-1 with TRBJ2-1; 11 positions agree with TRBD2. This receptor was identified in a female donor with Graves disease. The CDR3 DNA sequence: TGCAGTGCTAGGCAAACTAGCGGGAGTAGGAATGAGCAGTTCTTC. Translating gives CSARQTSGSRNEQFF.